This is a list of T cell receptor beta chains from one sample in a study of T cell responses to AZD1222 COVID-19 vaccine. Data came from immunoSEQ multiplex PCR; TCRdb stores just in-frame clones and leaves some out. The table shows about 150,000 clones, with roughly 90% occurring only once. Sequencing was performed on peripheral blood, taken 28 days after the second AZD1222 dose. The receptor set was obtained from an adult who received the AZD1222 COVID-19 vaccine. Each CDR3 is given with its conserved first and last residue. The order of the fields is V gene, J gene, D gene, clone size, CDR3 DNA, CDR3 protein. The D gene is left open where the match is weak. For some rows the clone size is stated as once, few or many, or as a class when expanded; others skip it.

V gene: TRBV25-1
J gene: TRBJ1-4
D gene: -
clone size: -
CDR3 DNA: TGTGCCAGCAGTATAGGGGGACCTAATGAAAAACTGTTTTTT
CDR3 protein: CASSIGGPNEKLFF

V gene: TRBV2
J gene: TRBJ1-2
D gene: -
clone size: -
CDR3 DNA: TGTGCCAGCAGTGGGGCGGTATATGGCTACACCTTC
CDR3 protein: CASSGAVYGYTF

V gene: TRBV2
J gene: TRBJ2-1
D gene: TRBD2
clone size: -
CDR3 DNA: TGTGCCAGCAACCGGGCACTAGCGGGAGTGGAGCAGTTCTTC
CDR3 protein: CASNRALAGVEQFF

V gene: TRBV28
J gene: TRBJ2-7
D gene: -
clone size: -
CDR3 DNA: TGTGCCAGCAGTTTAGGGGGATACGAGCAGTACTTC
CDR3 protein: CASSLGGYEQYF

V gene: TRBV5-1
J gene: TRBJ2-5
D gene: -
clone size: -
CDR3 DNA: TGCGCCAGCAGCCCCTCCCCAGAGACCCAGTACTTC
CDR3 protein: CASSPSPETQYF

V gene: TRBV28
J gene: TRBJ2-7
D gene: -
clone size: -
CDR3 DNA: TGTGCCAGCAGTTTATGGCAGGGTCAATACGAGCAGTACTTC
CDR3 protein: CASSLWQGQYEQYF

V gene: TRBV12-5
J gene: TRBJ2-7
D gene: TRBD2
clone size: -
CDR3 DNA: TGTGCTAGTGCCAGCCCCGGGACTAGCGGGAAATACGAGCAGTACTTC
CDR3 protein: CASASPGTSGKYEQYF

V gene: TRBV19
J gene: TRBJ2-7
D gene: TRBD2
clone size: -
CDR3 DNA: TGTGCCAGTAGCGGGGGGGCCTCCTACGAGCAGTACTTC
CDR3 protein: CASSGGASYEQYF

V gene: TRBV6-5
J gene: TRBJ2-2
D gene: -
clone size: few
CDR3 DNA: TGTGCCAGCAGTTCCCATGAGACTAGGAACTACGGGGAGCTGTTTTTT
CDR3 protein: CASSSHETRNYGELFF

V gene: TRBV2
J gene: TRBJ1-5
D gene: -
clone size: -
CDR3 DNA: TGTGCCAGCAGTAGACAGGGCAATCAGCCCCAGCATTTT
CDR3 protein: CASSRQGNQPQHF

V gene: TRBV19
J gene: TRBJ1-5
D gene: -
clone size: -
CDR3 DNA: TGTGCCAGTAGTATCGACGCGGGCATTAGCAATCAGCCCCAGCATTTT
CDR3 protein: CASSIDAGISNQPQHF

V gene: TRBV12-3/TRBV12-4
J gene: TRBJ1-3
D gene: -
clone size: -
CDR3 DNA: TGTGCCAGCACCCCGGATGGAAACACCATATATTTT
CDR3 protein: CASTPDGNTIYF

V gene: TRBV19
J gene: TRBJ2-6
D gene: TRBD2
clone size: few
CDR3 DNA: TGTGCCAGTAGTCCGGTAGCGGGGGGTCTCTCTGGGGCCAACGTCCTGACTTTC
CDR3 protein: CASSPVAGGLSGANVLTF

V gene: TRBV6-2/TRBV6-3
J gene: TRBJ2-5
D gene: -
clone size: -
CDR3 DNA: TGTGCCAGCAGCCACACGGGGACCCAGTACTTC
CDR3 protein: CASSHTGTQYF

V gene: TRBV5-1
J gene: TRBJ1-1
D gene: -
clone size: -
CDR3 DNA: TGCGCCAGCAGCTTGGGGGGGATGAACACTGAAGCTTTCTTT
CDR3 protein: CASSLGGMNTEAFF

V gene: TRBV28
J gene: TRBJ1-5
D gene: -
clone size: once
CDR3 DNA: TGTGCCAGCAGTTGGACTTCCCATAGCAATCAGCCCCAGCATTTT
CDR3 protein: CASSWTSHSNQPQHF

V gene: TRBV6-5
J gene: TRBJ2-2
D gene: TRBD2
clone size: once
CDR3 DNA: TGTGCCAGCGTCTCGGGGGGGACCGGGGAGCTGTTTTTT
CDR3 protein: CASVSGGTGELFF

V gene: TRBV28
J gene: TRBJ2-1
D gene: -
clone size: -
CDR3 DNA: TGTGCCAGCAGTTATCCTAATGAGCAGTTCTTC
CDR3 protein: CASSYPNEQFF

V gene: TRBV10-2
J gene: TRBJ1-1
D gene: -
clone size: once
CDR3 DNA: TGCGCCAGCAGTATGACGGCGAACACTGAAGCTTTCTTT
CDR3 protein: CASSMTANTEAFF

V gene: TRBV9
J gene: TRBJ2-3
D gene: TRBD2
clone size: -
CDR3 DNA: TGTGCCAGCAGCGTAATAGCGGGGGTGGCAGATACGCAGTATTTT
CDR3 protein: CASSVIAGVADTQYF

V gene: TRBV9
J gene: TRBJ2-1
D gene: TRBD2
clone size: -
CDR3 DNA: TGTGCCAGCAGCGGGGGACACGGTGGCGGGAGGGCCTTTAGGGCCTACAATGAGCAGTTCTTC
CDR3 protein: CASSGGHGGGRAFRAYNEQFF

V gene: TRBV7-8
J gene: TRBJ1-1
D gene: -
clone size: -
CDR3 DNA: TGTGCCAGCAGCTCACAGGGTTACGGGGTCGCTTTCTTT
CDR3 protein: CASSSQGYGVAFF

V gene: TRBV18
J gene: TRBJ2-1
D gene: -
clone size: -
CDR3 DNA: TGTGCCAGCTCACCAACGAGCAAGGTTGAGCAGTTCTTC
CDR3 protein: CASSPTSKVEQFF

V gene: TRBV28
J gene: TRBJ1-5
D gene: -
clone size: -
CDR3 DNA: TGTGCCAGCAGTTTTGGGGGGAATCAGCCCCAGCATTTT
CDR3 protein: CASSFGGNQPQHF

V gene: TRBV19
J gene: TRBJ1-5
D gene: -
clone size: -
CDR3 DNA: TGTGCCAGTAGAAACAGGGAGGGAAGCGGCCCCCAGCATTTT
CDR3 protein: CASRNREGSGPQHF

V gene: TRBV18
J gene: TRBJ2-5
D gene: -
clone size: -
CDR3 DNA: TGTGCCAGCTCACCAGAAGCTAGCGAAGAGACCCAGTACTTC
CDR3 protein: CASSPEASEETQYF

V gene: TRBV15
J gene: TRBJ1-3
D gene: -
clone size: -
CDR3 DNA: TGTGCCACCAGCAGAGATGCAGCCGGAAACACCATATATTTT
CDR3 protein: CATSRDAAGNTIYF

V gene: TRBV7-9
J gene: TRBJ1-1
D gene: -
clone size: -
CDR3 DNA: TGTGCCAGCAGCTTACCAGGGCGTGGAGCTTTCTTT
CDR3 protein: CASSLPGRGAFF

V gene: TRBV15
J gene: TRBJ2-7
D gene: -
clone size: -
CDR3 DNA: TGTGCCACCAGCAGAGAAAGGACACTTTCCTACGAGCAGTACTTC
CDR3 protein: CATSRERTLSYEQYF

V gene: TRBV30
J gene: TRBJ1-2
D gene: -
clone size: -
CDR3 DNA: TGTGCCTGGAGTGTTCAACAGTCTGGGAGGCACACCTTC
CDR3 protein: CAWSVQQSGRHTF

V gene: TRBV4-2
J gene: TRBJ2-7
D gene: TRBD2
clone size: -
CDR3 DNA: TGTGCCAGCAGCCAAGTAGTGGCGGGAGGGCCGTCCGAGCAGTACTTC
CDR3 protein: CASSQVVAGGPSEQYF

V gene: TRBV29-1
J gene: TRBJ2-5
D gene: TRBD2
clone size: -
CDR3 DNA: TGCAGGGCGGGACTAGCGGGCGACCGGACCCAGTACTTC
CDR3 protein: CRAGLAGDRTQYF

V gene: TRBV9
J gene: TRBJ2-3
D gene: -
clone size: -
CDR3 DNA: TGTGCCAGCAATGCCGGGACAGATACGCAGTATTTT
CDR3 protein: CASNAGTDTQYF